These 23 T cell receptor beta chains originate from one sample sequenced in a study of tumor and adjacent non-tumor tissue in lung cancer. This sample's RNA came from whole unsorted tissue. Three rounds of nested PCR, following a modified ARM-PCR protocol, produced the TCRbeta library. TCRdb redid the calling of the multiplex PCR reads with MiXCR, one entry per CDR3 protein. The data hold 65,000 to 90,000 distinct CDR3 sequences, with around 85% observed a single time. The sequenced sample consisted of lung tumor tissue. These receptors originate from a woman aged 45-59 years with non-small cell lung cancer.

This clonotype was detected only a few times. This sequence may be a read error, since a much larger clone differs from it by one base. V gene TRBV5-4 combines with J gene TRBJ2-1; 8 bases map to TRBD1. This CDR3 spans 14 amino acids. Looked up from germline, CDR1 is SGHNT and CDR2 is YYREEE (reference sequence). CDR3 region: CASSHIGTGGEQSF. The CDR3 nucleotides read TGTGCCAGCAGCCATATAGGGACAGGAGGTGAGCAGTCCTTC.

Only one count was recorded for this clonotype. One end of the junction is discordant with germline, which a read error may explain. The chain uses TRBV4-2 and TRBJ2-2; 7 bases fit TRBD1. CDR1 LGHNA and CDR2 YNFKEQ come from the germline V gene. The CDR3 has 15 residues. CDR3 amino acids: CASSQDLAVTGEMFF. CDR3 nucleotide sequence: TGTGCCAGCAGCCAAGATTTGGCAGTCACAGGGGAGATGTTTTTT.

About this clonotype: This may stem from a read error, because a much larger clone lies one nucleotide away. The rearrangement joins TRBV5-1 to TRBJ2-1; 14 bases are shared with TRBD2. The CDR3 totals 17 residues. Germline V gives CDR1 SGHRS, CDR2 YFSETQ. The CDR3 DNA follows: TGCGCCAACAGCCCCTACAGACTAGCGGGAGGGCCTGATGAGCAGTTCTTC. Its translation is CANSPYRLAGGPDEQFF.

In this sample, this clonotype turned up many times. The rearrangement uses TRBV12-3 or TRBV12-4 and TRBJ2-5; 9 bases are shared with TRBD2. Trimming took 8 bases from V and 4 from J; bases not matched to a gene: 11. CDR3 size: 15 residues. The CDR3 DNA sequence: TGTGCCAGCGCCATCGCGGCGGGAGGGCGAGAGACCCAGTACTTC. It translates to CASAIAAGGRETQYF.

Note on this clonotype: Likely a read error: the CDR3 ends without its conserved phenylalanine or tryptophan. This chain links TRBV29-1 with TRBJ2-1, with D unclear. Germline V lookup: CDR1 SQVTM, CDR2 ANQGSEA. The CDR3 contains 13 residues. V lost 7 bases and J lost 5, with 15 bases in between. CDR3 DNA: TGCAGCGCTGATAGGAAGGATAACAATGAGCAGTTCTTA. Its translation is CSADRKDNNEQFL.

Comment on this clonotype: One junction end does not reproduce the germline sequence, and a read error may be involved. The chain recombines TRBV6-1 with TRBJ1-1, with D perhaps TRBD1 (6 bases). The CDR3 extends over 13 amino acids. Germline V gene sequence: CDR1 MNHNS, CDR2 SASEGT. The DNA of the CDR3 is TGTGCCAGCAGCGTAGCGCAGGGGCGTGAAGTTTTCTTT. Protein sequence: CASSVAQGREVFF.

For this clonotype: This is likely a read error, given that the CDR3 carries no conserved phenylalanine or tryptophan at its end. The limits of the CDR3 on the DNA are not certain, so only TCRdb's listed CDR3 is given. The rearrangement links TRBV10-2 to TRBJ2-1. Per germline, CDR1 WSHSY and CDR2 SAAADI. The CDR3 numbers 16 amino acids, ends counted. The CDR3 is CASSESISGFGNEEFV.

As regards this clonotype: Mismatch with germline at one junction end may stem from a read error. The gene calls are TRBV4-3 and TRBJ2-5; unclear D gene. CDR3 size: 16 residues. CDR1 is LGHNA and CDR2 is YSLEER in the germline V gene. CDR3 nucleotides: TGCGCCAGCAGTCAATTAGTATCTCTCCAACAAGAGACCCAGCACTTC. Protein: CASSQLVSLQQETQHF.

The chain uses TRBV29-1 and TRBJ2-2, with 8 nucleotides matching TRBD2. This CDR3 has 14 residues. The germline V gene has CDR1 SQVTM and CDR2 ANQGSEA. This CDR3 reads CNAKGLVATGGLFF. DNA for the CDR3: TGCAACGCTAAGGGACTAGTAGCAACCGGGGGGCTATTTTTT.

This clonotype was seen a handful of times. At one end the junction does not follow the germline gene, possibly because of a read error. The V and J genes are TRBV12-5 and TRBJ2-3; 7 bases are a match to TRBD1. The germline V gene has CDR1 LGHNT and CDR2 FRNRAP. This CDR3 has 14 residues. CDR3 amino acids: CASGKSGGSDTQFF. DNA for the CDR3: TGTGCTAGTGGAAAGTCAGGGGGTTCAGATACGCAGTTTTTT.

This clonotype was recorded at least ten times. The chain couples TRBV19 to TRBJ2-2, with a tentative D call TRBD2 (5 bases). Germline CDR1 is LNHDA and CDR2 is SQIVND (reference sequence). CDR3 length equals 14 residues. The V end was cut by 4 bases, the J end by 4 bases, with 10 bases between. The CDR3 nucleotides read TGTGCCAGTAGTAGAACTAGGCTCACCGGGGAGCTGTTTTTT. Translating gives CASSRTRLTGELFF.

Concerning this clonotype: The missing conserved phenylalanine or tryptophan at the end of this CDR3 makes a read error likely. Because the CDR3's place on the DNA is in doubt, the DNA is left out and the CDR3 is given as listed by TCRdb. The rearrangement uses TRBV20-1 and TRBJ2-3; TRBD1 was called by the table and not checked on the DNA. The CDR3 extends over 16 residues, inclusive of both ends. Per germline, CDR1 DFQATT and CDR2 SNEGSKA (reference sequence). The CDR3: CSAIRGGQGPVSAQYL.

A few counts support this clonotype. A clone one base away is much larger, so this may be a read error. The CDR3 bases are TGTGCCAGCGCCCTAGGGGAGTTCTTC. Amino acids: CASALGEFF. The chain links TRBV28 to TRBJ2-1, with a weak D call TRBD1 (5 bases). The V gene lost 8 bases and the J gene lost 14 bases, with 10 bases spanning the gap. Germline-derived CDR1 and CDR2 are MDHEN and SYDVKM. CDR3 length equals 9 residues.

This clonotype was recorded many times. The chain joins TRBV28 to TRBJ2-7; D may be TRBD2 (6 bases). CDR3 length equals 15 residues. In germline, CDR1 is MDHEN, CDR2 SYDVKM. V dropped 6 bases and J dropped 0 bases, with 15 bases sitting between them. The CDR3 loop reads CASSTTSPISYEQYF. Written as DNA, the CDR3 is TGTGCCAGCAGCACAACTAGCCCGATCTCCTACGAGCAGTACTTC.

As to this clonotype: The junction differs from germline at one of its ends, possibly a read error. The chain is built from TRBV20-1 and TRBJ2-5, with a tentative D call TRBD2 (5 bases). This CDR3 is 15 amino acids long. Germline V gives CDR1 DFQATT, CDR2 SNEGSKA (reference sequence). The CDR3 DNA sequence: TGCATTGCTACCAAACCGACGGGGAGCGGCAATACCCAGTACTTC. This sequence encodes CIATKPTGSGNTQYF.

As for this clonotype: The junction does not match germline at one end; this may be a read error. This chain links TRBV28 with TRBJ2-4; possibly TRBD1 or TRBD2 for D (5 bases each). CDR1 MDHEN and CDR2 SYDVKM come from the germline V gene. The CDR3 extends over 16 amino acids. The CDR3 nucleotides are TGTGCCAGCAGTTTAGTGGGACCATCAGTCAAAAGCATTCAGTACTTC. It translates to CASSLVGPSVKSIQYF.

This chain uses TRBV6-6 with TRBJ1-1; 7 bases map to TRBD1. The CDR3 runs 14 residues. Germline CDR1 reads MNHNY; CDR2 reads SVGAGI (reference sequence). The junction had 7 bases not matched to a gene; V was cut back by 6 bases and J by 3 bases. The CDR3 DNA reads TGTGCCAGCAGCTGTTCGACAGGGCACACTGAAGCTTTCTTT. Residues: CASSCSTGHTEAFF.

In regard to this clonotype: At one of its ends the junction is not consistent with the germline gene, which may arise from a read error. The rearrangement joins TRBV5-4 to TRBJ2-7, with 8 nucleotides matching TRBD1. The CDR3 loop spans 12 amino acids. Germline CDR1 and CDR2: SGHNT and YYREEE (reference sequence). The CDR3 DNA is TGTGCCAGCAGCACCAGACAGGGGTTGGATCACTTC. It yields the protein CASSTRQGLDHF.

This chain joins TRBV5-6 and TRBJ1-1; D is undetermined. The CDR3 spans 13 residues. The germline V and J ends were trimmed by 3 bases and 1 base, with 7 bases remaining between them. Germline V gene sequence: CDR1 SGHDT, CDR2 YYEEEE. Written as DNA, the CDR3 is TGTGCCAGCAGCTCCCCCGGGAACACTGAAGCTTTCTTT. This translates into CASSSPGNTEAFF. Drawing the rest from reference TRBV5-6 and TRBJ1-1, the complete variable domain is DAGVTQSPTHLIKTRGQQVTLRCSPKSGHDTVSWYQQALGQGPQFIFQYYEEEERQRGNFPDRFSGHQFPNYSSELNVNALLLGDSALYLCASSSPGNTEAFFGQGTRLTVV.

This clonotype has just one count. No conserved phenylalanine or tryptophan is present at the end of the CDR3, so a read error is the likely explanation. DNA of the CDR3: TGTAGTGCCAAAAAGGGAGTAGATACGCAGTATTAT. It is translated as CSAKKGVDTQYY. V gene TRBV20-1 combines with J gene TRBJ2-3; weak D call: TRBD2 (5 bases). CDR1 and CDR2 from the germline V gene are DFQATT and SNEGSKA (reference sequence). The CDR3 extends over 12 amino acids.

This clonotype was recorded at least ten times. CDR3 in DNA: TGTGCCAGCAGCTTCTCGCGGGAGCACCCCTACGAGCAGTACTTC. Translated: CASSFSREHPYEQYF. V gene TRBV7-9 combines with J gene TRBJ2-7; 7 bases are a match to TRBD2. Germline trimming cut 3 bases from V and 2 bases from J; bases unmatched to any gene: 7. CDR3 size: 15 residues. Germline CDR1 is SEHNR and CDR2 is FQNEAQ (reference sequence).

Note on this clonotype: One end of the junction is discordant with germline, which a read error may explain. The chain recombines TRBV4-2 with TRBJ2-1; no firm D call. This CDR3 comprises 15 residues. Germline V CDR1 and CDR2: LGHNA, YNFKEQ. The CDR3 DNA follows: TGTGCCAGTAGCCAAGAAAGGAATACGGGCAATGTGCAGCTCTTC. Translated, it gives CASSQERNTGNVQLF.

By proportion, this clonotype is medium-sized. The rearrangement links TRBV29-1 to TRBJ1-2, with no clear D. Germline CDR1 is SQVTM and CDR2 is ANQGSEA. The CDR3 has 13 residues. Trimming stripped 0 bases from V and 4 bases from J, with 9 bases between. The CDR3 here is CSVEDGRRYGYTF. The CDR3 DNA sequence: TGCAGCGTTGAAGATGGTCGTCGCTATGGCTACACCTTC.